This TCR beta chain was sequenced in a study of T cells in Graves' hyperthyroidism and ophthalmopathy. TCR beta CDR3 sequences were amplified from RNA transcripts. The TCR CDR3 was amplified in a first-round RT-PCR using the HTBI primer set. TCRdb independently ran MiXCR on the multiplex PCR reads; one entry per CDR3 protein. Among nearly 750,000 distinct CDR3 sequences listed, around a third were seen once. Germline lookup yields CDR1 SGHRS and CDR2 YFSETQ. The CDR3 contains 14 residues. In regard to this clonotype: At one end the junction does not follow the germline gene, possibly because of a read error.

The sample consisted of blood. This sequence joins TRBV5-1 and TRBJ1-5; 7 bases map to TRBD1. The receptor comes from a middle-aged woman with Graves' hyperthyroidism. The CDR3 bases are TGTACCAGCAGTCCCCGACAGGGTAGGCAGCCCCAGCATTTT. This codes for CTSSPRQGRQPQHF.